These T cell receptor beta chains were read from a single sample in a study of T-cell memory formation after mild COVID-19. MiXCR was run by TCRdb on the 5' RACE reads, yielding one entry per CDR3 protein. Altogether about half a million distinct CDR3 sequences are present, 18% being singletons, with the ten largest covering over 9%. The sample comprised PBMCs or a T cell subset sorted from them (not recorded which). The receptor source for this set is an adult woman who had mild COVID-19 (a few samples of this study predate the infection). Cell type and time point are not known. The CDR3 runs from the conserved cysteine through the conserved F or W. D genes are given only for firm matches. Not all rows give a size; the values are once, few, many and, for expanded clones, a class.

CDR3 protein,CDR3 DNA,clone size,J gene,V gene,D gene
CSVDKALARGTQYF,TGCAGCGTTGACAAGGCCCTGGCACGGGGGACCCAGTACTTC,few,TRBJ2-5,TRBV29-1,.
CSAKRTGRTDTQYF,TGCAGTGCAAAGAGGACGGGACGCACAGATACGCAGTATTTT,few,TRBJ2-3,TRBV20-1,.
CASSPGGPETQYF,TGTGCCAGCAGCCCCGGGGGCCCAGAGACCCAGTACTTC,few,TRBJ2-5,TRBV3-1,.
CASSLGPGVNQPQHF,TGTGCCAGCAGCTTGGGGCCGGGAGTCAATCAGCCCCAGCATTTT,few,TRBJ1-5,TRBV5-6,.
CASSPRGQGGESPLHF,TGTGCCAGCAGCCCTCGGGGACAGGGGGGCGAATCACCCCTCCACTTT,many,TRBJ1-6,TRBV9,TRBD1
CASSLSGVEQFF,TGTGCCAGCAGTTTAAGCGGGGTTGAGCAGTTCTTC,.,TRBJ2-1,TRBV7-2,TRBD2
CATSDLRRDLTNTGELFF,TGTGCCACCAGTGATTTGCGGAGAGACCTGACGAACACCGGGGAGCTGTTTTTT,.,TRBJ2-2,TRBV24-1,.
CASAEVGPNYGYTF,TGTGCCAGCGCCGAAGTGGGACCGAACTATGGCTACACCTTC,few,TRBJ1-2,TRBV27,.
CASSYSGGWTDTQYF,TGTGCCAGCAGTTACTCCGGCGGTTGGACAGATACGCAGTATTTT,many,TRBJ2-3,TRBV6-5,.
CASSTARSSGTGELFF,TGTGCCAGCAGCACAGCTAGGAGCTCCGGGACCGGGGAGCTGTTTTTT,few,TRBJ2-2,TRBV7-9,.
CASSLRTGKTGNTIYF,TGTGCCAGCAGCCTTCGTACAGGGAAGACTGGAAACACCATATATTTT,many,TRBJ1-3,TRBV7-3,.
CASSPEGALPRPEQFF,TGTGCCAGCTCCCCCGAGGGGGCACTCCCACGTCCTGAGCAGTTCTTC,many,TRBJ2-1,TRBV12-3/TRBV12-4,TRBD1